A selection of T cell receptor beta chains follows, all from one sample in a study of blood T cell repertoires in COVID-19. Measured with immunoSEQ multiplex PCR; TCRdb has only the in-frame clones, and not every one. The sample has about 200,000 clones, 85% seen once; the top ten hold approximately 18%. Specimen: PBMCs or T cells enriched from blood (not recorded which). The receptor source for this set is a man aged 35 to 55 who had recovered from COVID-19. Each CDR3 is given with its conserved first and last residue. The D gene is left open where the match is weak. Expanded clones get a size class; other rows say once, few or many, or leave the size out.

size	D	V	J	CDR3	DNA
few	NA	TRBV3-1/TRBV3-2	TRBJ2-1	CASSRAGIYNEQFF	TGTGCCAGCAGCCGAGCGGGTATTTACAATGAGCAGTTCTTC
NA	NA	TRBV7-9	TRBJ2-7	CASSFPSLAGYEQYF	TGTGCCAGCAGCTTCCCTTCCCTAGCAGGTTACGAGCAGTACTTC
NA	TRBD2	TRBV24-1	TRBJ2-3	CATSDGTSGRATDTQYF	TGTGCCACCAGTGACGGCACTAGCGGGAGGGCCACAGATACGCAGTATTTT
NA	NA	TRBV6-5	TRBJ1-2	CASSYSAGEGAYGYTF	TGTGCCAGCAGTTACTCGGCGGGAGAGGGCGCCTATGGCTACACCTTC
NA	NA	TRBV24-1	TRBJ1-2	CATSDPVRGYTF	TGTGCCACCAGTGACCCCGTCAGGGGCTACACCTTC
NA	TRBD2	TRBV3-1/TRBV3-2	TRBJ2-4	CASSQTSGNIQYF	TGTGCCAGCAGCCAGACTAGCGGAAACATTCAGTACTTC
NA	TRBD1	TRBV27	TRBJ1-1	CASLDLGQGASEAFF	TGTGCCAGTCTCGACTTGGGACAGGGGGCGTCTGAAGCTTTCTTT
NA	TRBD1	TRBV5-6	TRBJ2-7	CASSPWTGGFSYEQYF	TGTGCCAGCAGCCCGTGGACAGGGGGCTTTTCCTACGAGCAGTACTTC
NA	TRBD2	TRBV7-8	TRBJ2-7	CASSLAAGGLTGYEQYF	TGTGCCAGCAGCTTAGCGGCGGGGGGGTTGACGGGTTACGAGCAGTACTTC
NA	TRBD1	TRBV5-8	TRBJ1-5	CASSVGQGEKQPQHF	TGTGCCAGCAGCGTGGGACAGGGGGAGAAACAGCCCCAGCATTTT
once	NA	TRBV21-1	TRBJ2-7	CASSKVGGAGGDEQYF	TGTGCCAGCAGCAAAGTCGGGGGGGCAGGAGGGGACGAGCAGTACTTC
NA	NA	TRBV12-5	TRBJ2-1	CASAQRTYNEQFF	TGTGCTAGTGCCCAGCGGACTTACAATGAGCAGTTCTTC
once	NA	TRBV13	TRBJ2-7	CASSHQGRTYEQYF	TGTGCCAGCAGCCATCAGGGGCGAACCTACGAGCAGTACTTC
once	TRBD1	TRBV29-1	TRBJ1-2	CSGGQGTSNYGYTF	TGCAGCGGCGGACAGGGGACCTCTAACTATGGCTACACCTTC